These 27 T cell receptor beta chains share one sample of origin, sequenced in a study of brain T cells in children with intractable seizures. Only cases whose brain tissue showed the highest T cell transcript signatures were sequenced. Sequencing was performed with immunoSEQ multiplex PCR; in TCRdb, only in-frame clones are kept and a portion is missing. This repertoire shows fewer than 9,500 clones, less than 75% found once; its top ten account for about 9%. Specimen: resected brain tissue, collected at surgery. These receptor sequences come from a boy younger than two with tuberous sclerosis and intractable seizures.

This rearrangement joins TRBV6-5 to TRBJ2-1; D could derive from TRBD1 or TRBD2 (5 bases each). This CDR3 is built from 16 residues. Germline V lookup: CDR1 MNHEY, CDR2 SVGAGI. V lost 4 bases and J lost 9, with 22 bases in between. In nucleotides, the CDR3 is TGTGCCAGCAGTTTCTCAGGAGGTGGGGGATTGGGTGAGCAGTTCTTC. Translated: CASSFSGGGGLGEQFF.

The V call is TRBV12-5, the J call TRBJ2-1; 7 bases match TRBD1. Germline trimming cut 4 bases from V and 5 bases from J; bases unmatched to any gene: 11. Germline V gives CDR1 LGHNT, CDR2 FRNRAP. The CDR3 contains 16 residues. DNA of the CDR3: TGTGCTAGTGGTTCAGACCCGACTACAGGGGACAATGAGCAGTTCTTC. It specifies CASGSDPTTGDNEQFF.

CDR3 nucleotide sequence: TGTGCCAGCAGTCTAGGACTAGCGGGACGGAATGAGCAGTTCTTC. Its translation is CASSLGLAGRNEQFF. V is TRBV11-3 and J is TRBJ2-1; 12 bases match TRBD2. Looked up from germline, CDR1 is SGHNT and CDR2 is YENEEA. After removal of 6 bases from V and 7 bases from J, the junction contained 7 bases not matched to a gene. CDR3 length: 15 amino acids.

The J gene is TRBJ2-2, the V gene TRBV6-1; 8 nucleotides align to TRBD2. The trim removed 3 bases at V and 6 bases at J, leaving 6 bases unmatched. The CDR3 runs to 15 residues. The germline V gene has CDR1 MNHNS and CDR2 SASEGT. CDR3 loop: CASSDSAGASGELFF. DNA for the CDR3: TGTGCCAGCAGTGATTCAGCGGGGGCCTCCGGGGAGCTGTTTTTT.

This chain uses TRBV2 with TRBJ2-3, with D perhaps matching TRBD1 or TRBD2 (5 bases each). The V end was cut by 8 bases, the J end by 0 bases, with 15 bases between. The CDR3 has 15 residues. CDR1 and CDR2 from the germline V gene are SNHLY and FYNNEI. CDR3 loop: CASFRKRDSTDTQYF. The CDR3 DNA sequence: TGTGCCAGCTTTCGTAAACGGGACAGCACAGATACGCAGTATTTT. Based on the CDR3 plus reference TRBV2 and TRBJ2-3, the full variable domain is EPEVTQTPSHQVTQMGQEVILRCVPISNHLYFYWYRQILGQKVEFLVSFYNNEISEKSEIFDDQFSVERPDGSNFTLKIRSTKLEDSAMYFCASFRKRDSTDTQYFGPGTRLTVL.

The CDR3: CASGPRHTDTQYF. In DNA form, the CDR3 reads TGTGCTAGTGGTCCACGACACACAGATACGCAGTATTTT. The chain recombines TRBV12-5 with TRBJ2-3; D gene ambiguous. The CDR3 length is 13 residues. CDR1 is LGHNT and CDR2 is FRNRAP in the germline V gene. The V end lost 5 bases, the J end lost 2 bases, and 8 bases lay between the germline ends.

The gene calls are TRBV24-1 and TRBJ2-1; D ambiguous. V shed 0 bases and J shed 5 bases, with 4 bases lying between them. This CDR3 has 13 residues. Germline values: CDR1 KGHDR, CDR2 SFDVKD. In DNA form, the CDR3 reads TGTGCCACCAGTGATTTGGTCAACAATGAGCAGTTCTTC. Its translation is CATSDLVNNEQFF.

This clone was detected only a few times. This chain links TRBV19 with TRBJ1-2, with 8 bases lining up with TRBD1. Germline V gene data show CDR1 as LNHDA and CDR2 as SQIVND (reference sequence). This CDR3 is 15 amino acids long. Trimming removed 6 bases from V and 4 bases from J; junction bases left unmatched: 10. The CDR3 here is CASSGQGTNIYGYTF. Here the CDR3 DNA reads TGTGCCAGTAGCGGACAGGGAACGAACATCTATGGCTACACCTTC.

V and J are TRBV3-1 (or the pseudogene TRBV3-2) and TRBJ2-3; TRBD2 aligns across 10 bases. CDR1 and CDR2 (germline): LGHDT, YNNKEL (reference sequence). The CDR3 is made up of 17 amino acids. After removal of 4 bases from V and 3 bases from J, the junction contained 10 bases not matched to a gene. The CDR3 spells CASSRRTSGRGTDTQYF. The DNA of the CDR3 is TGTGCCAGCAGCCGAAGGACCAGCGGGAGGGGAACAGATACGCAGTATTTT.

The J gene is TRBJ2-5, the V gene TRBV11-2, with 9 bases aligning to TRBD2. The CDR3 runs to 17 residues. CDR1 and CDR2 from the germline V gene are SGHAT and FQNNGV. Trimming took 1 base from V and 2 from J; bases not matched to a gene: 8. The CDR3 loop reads CASSLGLADPLQETQYF. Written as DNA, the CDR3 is TGTGCCAGCAGCTTAGGACTAGCGGATCCCCTTCAAGAGACCCAGTACTTC.

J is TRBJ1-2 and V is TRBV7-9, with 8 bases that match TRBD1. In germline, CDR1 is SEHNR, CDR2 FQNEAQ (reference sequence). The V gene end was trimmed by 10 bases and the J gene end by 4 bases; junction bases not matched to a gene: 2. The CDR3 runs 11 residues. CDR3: CATGTGYGYTF. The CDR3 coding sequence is TGTGCCACCGGGACAGGCTATGGCTACACCTTC.

This CDR3 is CASSLAVNTGELFF. The CDR3 DNA follows: TGTGCCAGCAGCTTGGCGGTTAACACCGGGGAGCTGTTTTTT. The V gene is TRBV5-4, the J gene TRBJ2-2, with D unresolved. Germline V CDR1 and CDR2: SGHNT, YYREEE (reference sequence). Trimming took off 0 bases at V and 2 bases at J, with 5 bases between the two ends. The CDR3 totals 14 residues.

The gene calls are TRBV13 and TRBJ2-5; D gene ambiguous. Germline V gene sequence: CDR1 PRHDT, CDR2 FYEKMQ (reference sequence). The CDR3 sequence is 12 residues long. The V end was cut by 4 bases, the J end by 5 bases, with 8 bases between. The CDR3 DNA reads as TGTGCCAGCAGCTCTTATGGGGAGACCCAGTACTTC. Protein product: CASSSYGETQYF.

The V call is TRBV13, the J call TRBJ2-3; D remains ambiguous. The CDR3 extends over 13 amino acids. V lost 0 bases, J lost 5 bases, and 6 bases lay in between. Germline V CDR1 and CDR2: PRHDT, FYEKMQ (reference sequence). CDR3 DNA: TGTGCCAGCAGCTTAGGGACATTAGATACGCAGTATTTT. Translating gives CASSLGTLDTQYF.

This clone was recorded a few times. Written as DNA, the CDR3 is TGTGCCAGCAGCCCCGCCCGCAGGGTCTATGAGGGCTACACCTTC. Protein product: CASSPARRVYEGYTF. The chain joins TRBV3-1 (or the pseudogene TRBV3-2) to TRBJ1-2, with D perhaps matching TRBD1 (5 bases). The germline V and J ends were trimmed by 4 bases and 8 bases, with 20 bases remaining between them. This CDR3 is 15 amino acids long. Germline loops: CDR1 LGHDT, CDR2 YNNKEL (reference sequence).

CDR3 residues: CASSLVPRDTQYF. In DNA form, the CDR3 reads TGTGCCAGCAGCTTAGTCCCCAGGGATACGCAGTATTTT. The rearrangement uses TRBV7-2 and TRBJ2-3; D is unresolved. Trimming pared 1 base from V and 6 bases from J, leaving 8 bases between. Germline V gene lookup returns CDR1 SGHTA and CDR2 FQGNSA. This CDR3 has 13 residues.

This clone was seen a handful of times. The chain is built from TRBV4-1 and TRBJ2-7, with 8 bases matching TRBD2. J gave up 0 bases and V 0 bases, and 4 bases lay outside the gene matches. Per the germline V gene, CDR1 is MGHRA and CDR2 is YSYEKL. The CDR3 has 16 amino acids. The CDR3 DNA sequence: TGCGCCAGCAGCCAAGATCGTCTAGCGGGCTCCTACGAGCAGTACTTC. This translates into CASSQDRLAGSYEQYF.

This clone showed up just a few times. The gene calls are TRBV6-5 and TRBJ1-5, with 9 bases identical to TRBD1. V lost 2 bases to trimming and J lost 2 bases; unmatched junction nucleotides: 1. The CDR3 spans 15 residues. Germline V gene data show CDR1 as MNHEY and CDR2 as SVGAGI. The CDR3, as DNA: TGTGCCAGCAGTTACCGGGACAGGGGCAATCAGCCCCAGCATTTT. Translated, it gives CASSYRDRGNQPQHF.

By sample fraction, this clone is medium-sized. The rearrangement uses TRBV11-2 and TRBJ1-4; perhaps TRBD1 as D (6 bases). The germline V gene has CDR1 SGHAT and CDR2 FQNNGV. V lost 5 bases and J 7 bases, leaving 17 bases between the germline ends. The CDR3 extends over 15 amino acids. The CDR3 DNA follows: TGTGCCAGCAGCCTCAGATGGGGGCAAGGTGAAAAACTGTTTTTT. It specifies CASSLRWGQGEKLFF.

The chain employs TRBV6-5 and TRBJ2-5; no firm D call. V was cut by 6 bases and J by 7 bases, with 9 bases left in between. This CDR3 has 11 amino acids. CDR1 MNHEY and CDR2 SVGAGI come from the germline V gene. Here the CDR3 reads CASSLLGTQYF. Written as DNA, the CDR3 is TGTGCCAGCAGCCTTCTGGGGACCCAGTACTTC.

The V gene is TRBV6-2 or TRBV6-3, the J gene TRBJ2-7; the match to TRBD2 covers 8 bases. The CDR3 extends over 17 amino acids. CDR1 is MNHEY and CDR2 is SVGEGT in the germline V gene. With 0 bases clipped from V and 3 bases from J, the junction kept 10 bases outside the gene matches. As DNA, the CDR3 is TGTGCCAGCAGTTACTCGAATGCTCTAGCGGGCCTCTACGAGCAGTACTTC. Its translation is CASSYSNALAGLYEQYF.

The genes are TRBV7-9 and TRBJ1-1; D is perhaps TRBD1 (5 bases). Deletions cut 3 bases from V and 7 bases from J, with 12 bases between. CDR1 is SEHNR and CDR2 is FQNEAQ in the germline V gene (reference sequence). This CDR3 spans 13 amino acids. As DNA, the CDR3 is TGTGCCAGCAGCTTCGCCGGGGGGGTTGAAGCTTTCTTT. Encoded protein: CASSFAGGVEAFF.

The CDR3 DNA sequence: TGTGCCAGCAGCACCTGCCCGGTAATCACGCAGTATTTT. Protein: CASSTCPVITQYF. The chain combines TRBV21-1 with TRBJ2-3; the DNA was not used to check the table's D call, TRBD2. TRBV21-1 is given as a pseudogene. The CDR3 covers 13 residues.

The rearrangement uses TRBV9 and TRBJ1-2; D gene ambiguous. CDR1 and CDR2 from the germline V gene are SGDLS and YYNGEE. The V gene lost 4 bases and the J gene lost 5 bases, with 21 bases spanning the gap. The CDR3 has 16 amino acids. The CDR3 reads CASSLYPGTEYYGYTF. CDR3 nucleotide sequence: TGTGCCAGCAGCCTGTATCCGGGCACAGAATATTATGGCTACACCTTC. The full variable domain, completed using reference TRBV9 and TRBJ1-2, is DSGVTQTPKHLITATGQRVTLRCSPRSGDLSVYWYQQSLDQGLQFLIQYYNGEERAKGNILERFSAQQFPDLHSELNLSSLELGDSALYFCASSLYPGTEYYGYTFGSGTRLTVV.

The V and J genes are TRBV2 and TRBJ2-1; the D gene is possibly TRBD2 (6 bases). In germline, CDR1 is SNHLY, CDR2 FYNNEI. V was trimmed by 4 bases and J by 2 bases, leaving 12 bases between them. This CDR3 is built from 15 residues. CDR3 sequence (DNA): TGTGCCAGCAGTGTTGAGCGGGCCCCCTACAATGAGCAGTTCTTC. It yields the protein CASSVERAPYNEQFF.

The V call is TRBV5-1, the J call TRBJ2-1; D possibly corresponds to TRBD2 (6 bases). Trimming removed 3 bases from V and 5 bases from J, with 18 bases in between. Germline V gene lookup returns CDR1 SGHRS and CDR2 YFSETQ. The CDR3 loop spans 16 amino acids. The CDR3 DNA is TGCGCCAGCAGCTCAACCCGGACTACCTTAAACAATGAGCAGTTCTTC. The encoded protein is CASSSTRTTLNNEQFF.

The CDR3 DNA sequence: TGCAGCGTTGACGGGTACACGGTCTTGTACACTGAAGCTTTCTTT. Translated: CSVDGYTVLYTEAFF. The chain employs TRBV29-1 and TRBJ1-1; D gene unclear. Germline V lookup: CDR1 SQVTM, CDR2 ANQGSEA. Trimming shortened V by 3 bases and J by 3 bases, and 17 bases separated the two germline ends. This CDR3 has 15 residues.